The 7 T cell receptor beta chains in this list originate from one sample, sequenced in a study of shared clonotypes between healthy human individuals. Assay: immunoSEQ multiplex PCR; the TCRdb copy retains only in-frame clones and omits some. The table lists 2 million to 2.5 million clones, 85% to 95% of them singletons. The sample taken for sequencing was naive CD4+ T cells from PBMCs. Subset specified: CD45RA+ positively selected. The source is a man younger than 30 in good health. Some clones in this sample may be carry-over from other donors' samples.

The chain joins TRBV6-1 to TRBJ2-7; 8 bases are shared with TRBD1. V shed 0 bases, J shed 2 bases, and the junction held 6 bases outside the gene matches. Germline CDR1 reads MNHNS; CDR2 reads SASEGT. The CDR3 totals 16 residues. The CDR3 loop reads CASSEAPQGAPYEQYF. The CDR3 DNA follows: TGTGCCAGCAGTGAAGCCCCCCAGGGGGCCCCCTACGAGCAGTACTTC.

The V call is TRBV4-1, the J call TRBJ2-1; weak D call: TRBD1 (5 bases). Germline CDR1 is MGHRA and CDR2 is YSYEKL. V shed 6 bases and J shed 5 bases, with 23 bases lying between them. CDR3 length equals 17 residues. The CDR3 reads CASSKGVGLTANNEQFF. DNA for the CDR3: TGCGCCAGCAGTAAAGGGGTAGGTTTAACAGCCAACAATGAGCAGTTCTTC.

There are a few counts of this clone. This chain links TRBV4-1 with TRBJ1-1, with 10 bases matching TRBD1. The germline V gene encodes CDR1 MGHRA and CDR2 YSYEKL. V trimming: 2 bases; J trimming: 6 bases; junction bases outside the gene matches: 9. CDR3 length: 16 amino acids. The CDR3 nucleotides are TGCGCCAGCAGCCAACGACAGGGGGCGGAGAGGGCTGAAGCTTTCTTT. Its translation: CASSQRQGAERAEAFF.

The V and J genes are TRBV7-2 and TRBJ2-3; D not resolved. Looked up from germline, CDR1 is SGHTA and CDR2 is FQGNSA. CDR3 length: 14 amino acids. Trimming removed 1 base from V and 0 bases from J, with 5 bases in between. CDR3 nucleotide sequence: TGTGCCAGCAGCTTAGGGTTTAGCACAGATACGCAGTATTTT. Translating gives CASSLGFSTDTQYF. Based on the CDR3 plus reference TRBV7-2 and TRBJ2-3, the full variable domain is GAGVSQSPSNKVTEKGKDVELRCDPISGHTALYWYRQSLGQGLEFLIYFQGNSAPDKSGLPSDRFSAERTGGSVSTLTIQRTQQEDSAVYLCASSLGFSTDTQYFGPGTRLTVL.

As to this clone: Other DNA sequences in this sample translate to the same CDR3. This chain connects TRBV9 to TRBJ2-7, with a possible D match to TRBD2 (6 bases). Trimming stripped 2 bases from V and 7 bases from J, with 13 bases between. CDR3 length equals 13 residues. Germline V CDR1 and CDR2: SGDLS, YYNGEE. CDR3 coding DNA: TGTGCCAGCAGCGTGGCGGGGACGGGGGAGCAGTACTTC. It is translated as CASSVAGTGEQYF.

This rearrangement joins TRBV5-6 to TRBJ2-1; 9 bases align to TRBD2. This CDR3 is 16 amino acids long. The junction had 10 bases not matched to a gene; V was cut back by 2 bases and J by 7 bases. CDR1 SGHDT and CDR2 YYEEEE come from the germline V gene. The CDR3 DNA reads as TGTGCCAGCAGCTTCAGGGCGGGAGGGCCAGAGAATGAGCAGTTCTTC. This translates into CASSFRAGGPENEQFF.

About this clone: This sample also contains other DNA sequences that code for the same CDR3. This chain links TRBV6-6 with TRBJ1-5; D possibly corresponds to TRBD1 (5 bases). Per germline, CDR1 MNHNY and CDR2 SVGAGI (reference sequence). The CDR3 spans 13 residues. Trimming removed 6 bases at V and 2 bases at J, with 8 bases between. The CDR3 loop reads CASSPQGNQPQHF. The CDR3 DNA is TGTGCCAGCAGCCCACAGGGCAATCAGCCCCAGCATTTT.